This TCR beta chain appears in the sequencing data of a study of T-cell memory formation after mild COVID-19. TCRdb re-analysed the 5' RACE reads in MiXCR, keeping a single row per CDR3 protein. The repertoire holds some 160,000 distinct CDR3 sequences, with roughly 31% as singletons. This clonotype turned up a few times. The germline CDR1 and CDR2 sequences are PRHDT and FYEKMQ (reference sequence). CDR3 length: 14 residues. The V end was cut by 3 bases, the J end by 1 base, with 9 bases between. The rearrangement links TRBV13 to TRBJ2-5; a weak D match, TRBD1 (6 bases). Sequenced material: PBMCs or a T cell subset sorted from them (not recorded which). The clonotype comes from an adult woman who had mild COVID-19 (a few samples of this study predate the infection). Cell type and time point are not known. Here the CDR3 reads CASSFRTAQETQYF. The CDR3 coding sequence is TGTGCCAGCAGCTTTAGGACAGCCCAAGAGACCCAGTACTTC.